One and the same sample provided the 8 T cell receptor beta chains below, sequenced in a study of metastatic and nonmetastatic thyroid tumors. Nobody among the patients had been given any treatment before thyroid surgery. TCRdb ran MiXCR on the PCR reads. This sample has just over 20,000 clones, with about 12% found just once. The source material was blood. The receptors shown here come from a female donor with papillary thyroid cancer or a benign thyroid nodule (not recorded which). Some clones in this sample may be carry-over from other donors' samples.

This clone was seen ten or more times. Written as DNA, the CDR3 is TGTGCCAGCAGCCAAGAGGCAGGGGCCTACACTGAAGCTTTCTTT. Amino acid sequence: CASSQEAGAYTEAFF. V usage is TRBV3-1 and J usage is TRBJ1-1, with D maybe TRBD1 (6 bases). The CDR3 spans 15 residues. The V end lost 0 bases, the J end lost 3 bases, and 11 bases lay between the germline ends. Germline CDR1 LGHDT, CDR2 YNNKEL (reference sequence).

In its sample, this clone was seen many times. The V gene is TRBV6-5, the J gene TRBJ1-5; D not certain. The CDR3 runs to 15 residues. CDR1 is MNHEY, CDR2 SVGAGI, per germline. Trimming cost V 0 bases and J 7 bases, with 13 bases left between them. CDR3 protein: CASSYSAGTGQPQHF. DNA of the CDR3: TGTGCCAGCAGTTACTCGGCAGGAACGGGACAGCCCCAGCATTTT.

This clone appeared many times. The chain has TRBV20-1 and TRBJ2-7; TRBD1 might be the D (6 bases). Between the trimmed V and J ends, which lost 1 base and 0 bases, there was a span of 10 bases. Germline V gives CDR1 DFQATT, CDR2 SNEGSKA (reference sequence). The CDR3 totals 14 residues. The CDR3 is CSARVTGYSYEQYF. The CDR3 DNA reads TGCAGTGCTAGAGTGACAGGCTACTCCTACGAGCAGTACTTC.

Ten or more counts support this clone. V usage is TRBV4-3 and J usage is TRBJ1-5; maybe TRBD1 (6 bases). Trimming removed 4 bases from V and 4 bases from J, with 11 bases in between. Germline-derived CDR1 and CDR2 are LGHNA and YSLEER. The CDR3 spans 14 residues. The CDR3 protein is CASSLWTDNQPQHF. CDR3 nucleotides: TGCGCCAGCAGCCTATGGACAGATAATCAGCCCCAGCATTTT.

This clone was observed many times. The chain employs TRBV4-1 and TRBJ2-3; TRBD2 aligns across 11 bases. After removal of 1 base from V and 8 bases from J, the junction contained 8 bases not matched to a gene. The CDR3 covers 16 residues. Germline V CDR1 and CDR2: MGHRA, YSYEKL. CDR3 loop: CASSQALAGEGGTQYF. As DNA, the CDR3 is TGCGCCAGCAGCCAAGCACTAGCGGGAGAAGGGGGTACGCAGTATTTT.

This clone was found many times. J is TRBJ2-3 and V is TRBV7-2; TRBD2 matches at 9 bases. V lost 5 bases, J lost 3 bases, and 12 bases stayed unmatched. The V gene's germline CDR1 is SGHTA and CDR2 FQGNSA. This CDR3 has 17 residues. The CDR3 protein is CASSPRRRGGGTDTQYF. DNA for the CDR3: TGTGCCAGCAGCCCCCGGCGGCGGGGGGGTGGGACAGATACGCAGTATTTT.

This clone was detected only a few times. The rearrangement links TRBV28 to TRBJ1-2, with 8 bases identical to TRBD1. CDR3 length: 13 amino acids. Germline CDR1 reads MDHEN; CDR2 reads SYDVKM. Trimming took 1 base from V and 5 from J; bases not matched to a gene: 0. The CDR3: CASSLYRGYGYTF. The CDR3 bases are TGTGCCAGCAGTTTATACAGGGGGTATGGCTACACCTTC.

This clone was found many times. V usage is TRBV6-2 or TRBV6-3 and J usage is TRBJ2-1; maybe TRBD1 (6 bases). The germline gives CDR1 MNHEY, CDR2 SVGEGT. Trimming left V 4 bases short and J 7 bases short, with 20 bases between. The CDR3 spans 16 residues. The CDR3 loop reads CASSSADGTLTNEQFF. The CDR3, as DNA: TGTGCCAGCAGTTCGGCCGACGGGACACTTACAAATGAGCAGTTCTTC.